Listed below are T cell receptor beta chains from one sample, sequenced in a study of blood T cell repertoires in COVID-19. Libraries were prepared by immunoSEQ multiplex PCR; TCRdb keeps only in-frame clonotypes and omits some of them. This table has 200,000 to 250,000 clones, approximately 84% appearing once. Source material: peripheral blood. These receptors came from an elderly woman with acute or convalescent COVID-19. The CDR3 runs from the conserved cysteine through the conserved F or W. D genes are given only for firm matches. Clone sizes are given selectively: once, few, many, or a class where the clone is expanded.

clone size	D gene	V gene	J gene	CDR3 DNA	CDR3 protein
NA	NA	TRBV19	TRBJ2-3	TGTGCCAGTAGATCACGAGGGGGGACAGTGTCAGATACGCAGTATTTT	CASRSRGGTVSDTQYF
NA	TRBD1	TRBV9	TRBJ1-2	TGTGCCAGCAGCGTAGGGGACAGGGCGTCTTATGGCTACACCTTC	CASSVGDRASYGYTF
NA	TRBD1	TRBV18	TRBJ1-6	TGTGCCAGCTCACCTTACGTCCCGGGACAGAATAATTCACCCCTCCACTTT	CASSPYVPGQNNSPLHF
NA	NA	TRBV27	TRBJ2-5	TGTGCCAGCAGATGGGGACAAGCAGCACAAGAGACCCAGTACTTC	CASRWGQAAQETQYF
NA	NA	TRBV10-3	TRBJ2-1	TGTGCCATCAGTCGACTAGATCTCTCCTACAATGAGCAGTTCTTC	CAISRLDLSYNEQFF
NA	NA	TRBV4-3	TRBJ1-3	TGCGCCAGCAGCCAAGGCGGGCCCCGGAGCTCTGGAAACACCATATATTTT	CASSQGGPRSSGNTIYF
once	NA	TRBV19	TRBJ2-4	TGTGCCAGTAGTATAGATAACAGGGACACCAAAAACATTCAGTACTTC	CASSIDNRDTKNIQYF
few	NA	TRBV14	TRBJ1-1	TGTGCCAGCAATACTGACATGAACACTGAAGCTTTCTTT	CASNTDMNTEAFF
NA	NA	TRBV5-1	TRBJ1-1	TGCGCCAGCAGACTAGGAAAGAACACTGAAGCTTTCTTT	CASRLGKNTEAFF
NA	NA	TRBV5-1	TRBJ2-3	TGCGCCAGCAGATCCGGGACTAGCACAGATACGCAGTATTTT	CASRSGTSTDTQYF
NA	TRBD1	TRBV2	TRBJ1-3	TGTGCCAGCAGTGAACAAGAGGGACAGATTGGGGGAAACACCATATATTTT	CASSEQEGQIGGNTIYF
few	TRBD2	TRBV19	TRBJ2-7	TGTGCCAGTAGTACAGGGACTAGCGGGAGCAAACCGGGGTACTTC	CASSTGTSGSKPGYF
few	TRBD1	TRBV18	TRBJ1-2	TGTGCCAGCTCACCTTCGGGACAGGGGGCGCCTGGCTACACCTTC	CASSPSGQGAPGYTF
NA	NA	TRBV19	TRBJ2-5	TGTGCCAGTAGTACCCGAAAGGGGGCTTCGCGGGAAAGAGAGACCCAGTACTTC	CASSTRKGASRERETQYF
NA	NA	TRBV11-2	TRBJ1-5	TGTGCCAGCAGCTGGGACTTCAGGGCCGATCAGCCCCAGCATTTT	CASSWDFRADQPQHF
once	TRBD2	TRBV27	TRBJ2-1	TGTGCCAGCAGTGTCGGGACTAGCGGTCTCAATGAGCAGTTCTTC	CASSVGTSGLNEQFF
NA	NA	TRBV1	TRBJ1-1	TGCACCAGCAGCCCAACCAACCAGTTTGAGGGAATATTCCCTGAAGCTTTCTTT	CTSSPTNQFEGIFPEAFF
NA	NA	TRBV12-3/TRBV12-4	TRBJ1-3	TGTGCCAGCAGCCAGATCTCTGGAAACACCATATATTTT	CASSQISGNTIYF
NA	NA	TRBV5-1	TRBJ1-5	TGCGCCAGCAGCTTGGACAGTAGCAATCAGCCCCAGCATTTT	CASSLDSSNQPQHF
NA	TRBD1	TRBV7-2	TRBJ2-1	TGTGCCAGCACCAAACAAAGGACAGGGACACATGAGCAGTTCTTC	CASTKQRTGTHEQFF
few	TRBD1	TRBV7-8	TRBJ1-2	TGTGCCAGCAGCTTATCGGGACAGAACTATGGCTACACCTTC	CASSLSGQNYGYTF
NA	TRBD2	TRBV11-3	TRBJ2-1	TGTGCCAGCAGCGGGAGCATGACTAGCGGAGGAAATGAGCAGTTCTTC	CASSGSMTSGGNEQFF
few	TRBD2	TRBV4-1	TRBJ2-7	TGCGCCAGCAGCCAAGCGGGGGGGCAGCAGTACTTC	CASSQAGGQQYF
NA	NA	TRBV4-3	TRBJ1-2	TGCGCCAGCAGACCCCACAGGGACCCTAACTATGGCTACACCTTC	CASRPHRDPNYGYTF
NA	TRBD1	TRBV6-5	TRBJ1-5	TGTGCCAGCAGGTTCGACAGGGGGTATCAGCCCCAGCATTTT	CASRFDRGYQPQHF
NA	TRBD1	TRBV28	TRBJ1-4	TGTGCCAGCAGTCCAGGGGGCGCAGGTGCTAATGAAAAACTGTTTTTT	CASSPGGAGANEKLFF
NA	NA	TRBV3-1/TRBV3-2	TRBJ1-1	TGTGCCAGCAGCCAGTCGGGGAGAGGGAACACTGAAGCTTTCTTT	CASSQSGRGNTEAFF
once	NA	TRBV14	TRBJ1-2	TGTGCCAGCAGCCAAGCGCAAGACAGAAGAGGCCGCTATGGCTACACCTTC	CASSQAQDRRGRYGYTF
NA	NA	TRBV9	TRBJ1-2	TGTGCCAGCAGCGTAGTGGCAGGGTCTGGCTACACCTTC	CASSVVAGSGYTF
NA	TRBD2	TRBV9	TRBJ2-3	TGTGCCAGCAGCGACGCTAGCGGGACGTTTAGCACAGATACGCAGTATTTT	CASSDASGTFSTDTQYF
NA	TRBD1	TRBV5-1	TRBJ2-5	TGCGCCAGCAGCTCGGACAGGGGAGAGACCCAGTACTTC	CASSSDRGETQYF
NA	TRBD2	TRBV7-9	TRBJ2-1	TGTGCCAGCAGCCCTAGTAGACGCGGGGGGTTTAGGGTCAATGAGCAGTTCTTC	CASSPSRRGGFRVNEQFF